A selection of T cell receptor beta chains follows, all from one sample in a study of blood T cell repertoires in COVID-19. Some clones are missing from TCRdb's copy, which holds only in-frame ones; the method was immunoSEQ multiplex PCR. The sample includes 250,000 to 300,000 clones, roughly nine tenths of them seen just once. Specimen: peripheral blood. Every receptor here comes from a woman aged 45-59 years who had recovered from COVID-19. Both conserved end residues are part of each CDR3. The D gene is left open where the match is weak. Part of the rows lack a size; the others show once, few, many or a class for expanded clones.

>TRBJ2-3|TRBV9|TRBD2|NA
TGTGCCAGCAGCGTATCCTGGACTAGCGGGCCTAGCACAGATACGCAGTATTTT
CASSVSWTSGPSTDTQYF
>TRBJ1-1|TRBV7-8|NA|NA
TGTGCCAGCAGCCCTCTCAGGGCCGTGGCTGAAGCTTTCTTT
CASSPLRAVAEAFF
>TRBJ1-6|TRBV7-2|NA|NA
TGTGCCAGCAGCTTAGTCGGAAGGAGCTCCTATAATTCACCCCTCCACTTT
CASSLVGRSSYNSPLHF
>TRBJ2-3|TRBV6-5|TRBD1|NA
TGTGCCAGCAGACAGGGGGCCCTTTATACGCAGTATTTT
CASRQGALYTQYF
>TRBJ1-1|TRBV7-2|NA|NA
TGTGCCAGCAGCTTGGTTTCAGGGACTGAAGCTTTCTTT
CASSLVSGTEAFF
>TRBJ2-2|TRBV30|NA|NA
TGTGCCTACACCACCCGGGTTAACACCGGGGAGCTGTTTTTT
CAYTTRVNTGELFF
>TRBJ1-1|TRBV5-1|TRBD1|NA
TGCGCCAGCAGCACCCGGACAGGGACATACACTGAAGCTTTCTTT
CASSTRTGTYTEAFF
>TRBJ1-5|TRBV30|TRBD1|NA
TGTGCCTGGAGTGCAGGGGGTAGCAATCAGCCCCAGCATTTT
CAWSAGGSNQPQHF
>TRBJ2-5|TRBV7-2|NA|NA
TGTGCCAGCAGCCGGAGGTCCGAGTACCAAGAGACCCAGTACTTC
CASSRRSEYQETQYF
>TRBJ2-7|TRBV7-2|TRBD2|NA
TGTGCCAGCAGCTTGGGGGGGTCTAGCGGCGAGCAGTACTTC
CASSLGGSSGEQYF
>TRBJ1-1|TRBV6-4|NA|many
TGTGCCAGCAGTGAGAGTGCAGACTACTATGAAGCTTTCTTT
CASSESADYYEAFF
>TRBJ1-4|TRBV28|NA|NA
TGTGCCAGCAGTTTGCGAGGTCTTCATGAAAAACTGTTTTTT
CASSLRGLHEKLFF
>TRBJ1-3|TRBV5-1|NA|NA
TGCGCCAGCAGCTACGGAGGGATTGCGGGAAACACCATATATTTT
CASSYGGIAGNTIYF
>TRBJ2-5|TRBV7-2|NA|NA
TGTGCCAGCAGTAATAGGGGGGAGACCCAGTACTTC
CASSNRGETQYF
>TRBJ1-1|TRBV3-1/TRBV3-2|NA|NA
TGTGCCAGCAGCCAAGATCGGGGTGGGGCTGAAGCTTTCTTT
CASSQDRGGAEAFF
>TRBJ1-2|TRBV3-1/TRBV3-2|NA|NA
TGTGCCAGCAGCCAAGGAATTCCGGGTAACTATGGCTACACCTTC
CASSQGIPGNYGYTF
>TRBJ2-1|TRBV7-3|TRBD2|NA
TGTGCCAGCAGCCCAAAGGGTCTAGCGGGGAAGGAGCAGTTCTTC
CASSPKGLAGKEQFF
>TRBJ1-2|TRBV6-6|TRBD1|NA
TGTGCCAGCAGCATCCAGGGGGCGAACTATGGCTACACCTTC
CASSIQGANYGYTF
>TRBJ1-2|TRBV9|TRBD1|NA
TGTGCCAGCAGCGTAGGGACAGGGGCTTTTGATGGCTACACCTTC
CASSVGTGAFDGYTF